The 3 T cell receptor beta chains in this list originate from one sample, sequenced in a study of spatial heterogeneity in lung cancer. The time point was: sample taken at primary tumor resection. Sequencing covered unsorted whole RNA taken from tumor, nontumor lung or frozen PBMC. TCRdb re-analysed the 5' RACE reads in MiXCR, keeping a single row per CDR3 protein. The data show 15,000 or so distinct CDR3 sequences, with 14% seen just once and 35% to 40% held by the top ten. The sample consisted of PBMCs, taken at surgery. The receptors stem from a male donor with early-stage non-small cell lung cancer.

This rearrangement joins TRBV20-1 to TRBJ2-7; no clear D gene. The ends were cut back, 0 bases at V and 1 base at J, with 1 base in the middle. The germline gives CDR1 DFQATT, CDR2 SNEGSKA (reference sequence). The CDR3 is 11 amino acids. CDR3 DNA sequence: TGCAGTGCTAGAGATTCCTACGAGCAGTACTTC. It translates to CSARDSYEQYF.

In DNA, the CDR3 is TGTGCCAGCAGCTTAGCTCTTGACGTCGACATTCAGTACTTC. Its translation: CASSLALDVDIQYF. The V gene is TRBV7-2, the J gene TRBJ2-4; D is unclear. The CDR3 totals 14 residues. V lost 0 bases and J 8 bases, leaving 11 bases between the germline ends. Germline lookup yields CDR1 SGHTA and CDR2 FQGNSA.

CDR3 sequence reads: CASSQIMENSPLHF. The DNA for the CDR3 is TGTGCCAGCAGCCAGATCATGGAAAATTCACCCCTCCACTTT. This rearrangement joins TRBV4-2 to TRBJ1-6; D uncertain. Germline CDR1 LGHNA, CDR2 YNFKEQ. V lost 3 bases, J lost 7 bases, and 10 bases lay in between. The CDR3 consists of 14 residues.